The 18 T cell receptor beta chains in this list originate from one sample, sequenced in a study of PD-1 blockade in classical Hodgkin lymphoma. Sample time point: cycle 4 day 1 (C4D1), after less than 7 weeks of nivolumab. Autologous stem cell transplantation was followed by relapse in every patient, and brentuximab vedotin exposure varied. Sequenced by immunoSEQ multiplex PCR; TCRdb stores in-frame clones only, minus some. The sample comprises about 90,000 clones, 83% of which are singletons, and over 15% rests with the top ten. Sequenced material: peripheral blood mononuclear cells (PBMCs), taken before the fourth cycle of nivolumab. These receptors were obtained from a human donor with classical Hodgkin lymphoma.

The chain couples TRBV6-1 to TRBJ1-5; D is ambiguous. V was shortened by 6 bases and J by 0 bases, with 6 bases between the two germline ends. CDR1 is MNHNS, CDR2 SASEGT, per germline. CDR3 length: 13 residues. CDR3 coding DNA: TGTGCCAGCAGGTTCGTTAGCAATCAGCCCCAGCATTTT. This sequence encodes CASRFVSNQPQHF.

This rearrangement joins TRBV19 to TRBJ1-2, with D perhaps matching TRBD1 (6 bases). Germline values: CDR1 LNHDA, CDR2 SQIVND (reference sequence). The CDR3 contains 14 residues. V gave up 6 bases and J gave up 7 bases, with 18 bases separating them. The CDR3: CASSPTGGPSGYTF. DNA for the CDR3: TGTGCCAGTAGCCCCACCGGGGGCCCGTCTGGCTACACCTTC.

This chain links TRBV11-2 with TRBJ1-3; D is uncertain. The germline V gene encodes CDR1 SGHAT and CDR2 FQNNGV. V was clipped by 2 bases and J by 4 bases, with 6 bases between them. CDR3 size: 13 residues. In nucleotides, the CDR3 is TGTGCCAGCAGCTTACTGTACGGAAACACCATATATTTT. It encodes CASSLLYGNTIYF.

The rearrangement links TRBV7-2 to TRBJ1-2; 7 positions match TRBD1. Germline loops: CDR1 SGHTA, CDR2 FQGNSA. The CDR3 has 12 residues. The V and J ends lost 2 bases and 8 bases, in that order; junction bases with no gene match: 2. The chain's CDR3 is CASSLRGLGYTF. CDR3 coding DNA: TGTGCCAGCAGCTTAAGGGGGCTCGGCTACACCTTC.

This clone was counted only a few times. The chain employs TRBV7-8 and TRBJ2-3; D ambiguous. V dropped 3 bases and J dropped 4 bases, with 8 bases sitting between them. CDR3 size: 13 residues. Germline V gene lookup returns CDR1 SGHVS and CDR2 FQNEAQ. DNA for the CDR3: TGTGCCAGCAGCTTCCGTTCCCCAGATACGCAGTATTTT. As protein: CASSFRSPDTQYF. The full variable domain, completed using reference TRBV7-8 and TRBJ2-3, is GAGVSQSPRYKVAKRGQDVALRCDPISGHVSLFWYQQALGQGPEFLTYFQNEAQLDKSGLPSDRFFAERPEGSVSTLKIQRTQQEDSAVYLCASSFRSPDTQYFGPGTRLTVL.

The V and J genes are TRBV7-6 and TRBJ1-3; no clear D gene. CDR1 is SGHVS and CDR2 is FNYEAQ in the germline V gene. V was clipped by 1 base and J by 2 bases, with 3 bases between them. This CDR3 has 13 residues. CDR3 DNA: TGTGCCAGCAGCTTAGTCCCTGGAAACACCATATATTTT. This sequence encodes CASSLVPGNTIYF.

Worth noting for this clone: Other DNA sequences in the same sample also yield this CDR3. The chain employs TRBV27 and TRBJ1-1; D gene ambiguous. Germline CDR1 is MNHEY and CDR2 is SMNVEV (reference sequence). The germline V and J ends were trimmed by 5 bases and 0 bases, with 7 bases remaining between them. The CDR3 loop spans 13 amino acids. CDR3 region: CASSRQMNTEAFF. The CDR3 DNA reads TGTGCCAGCAGTCGGCAAATGAACACTGAAGCTTTCTTT.

The chain links TRBV10-3 to TRBJ2-1, with 7 bases that match TRBD2. This CDR3 has 13 residues. V lost 9 bases, J lost 4 bases, and 6 bases stayed unmatched. The germline V gene has CDR1 ENHRY and CDR2 SYGVKD. The CDR3 reads CAIGLEGYNEQFF. In nucleotides, the CDR3 is TGTGCCATTGGACTAGAAGGATACAATGAGCAGTTCTTC.

This clone is a singleton in its sample. This sample also contains other DNA sequences that code for the same CDR3. J is TRBJ1-1 and V is TRBV10-3, with a weak D call TRBD1 (5 bases). The CDR3 runs to 14 residues. The V gene lost 6 bases and the J gene lost 1 base, with 12 bases spanning the gap. CDR1 and CDR2 from the germline V gene are ENHRY and SYGVKD. The CDR3 is CAIRTGTENTEAFF. The DNA of the CDR3 is TGTGCCATCAGAACTGGGACGGAGAACACTGAAGCTTTCTTT.

The rearrangement joins TRBV11-2 to TRBJ2-1; D uncertain. Between the trimmed V and J ends, which lost 1 base and 0 bases, there was a span of 7 bases. There are 15 residues in the CDR3. Germline loops: CDR1 SGHAT, CDR2 FQNNGV. CDR3 nucleotide sequence: TGTGCCAGCAGCTTAGTTTCAAACTCCTACAATGAGCAGTTCTTC. Protein sequence: CASSLVSNSYNEQFF.

The V call is TRBV20-1, the J call TRBJ2-3, with D perhaps matching TRBD2 (5 bases). This CDR3 contains 11 residues. Trimming stripped 1 base from V and 11 bases from J, with 10 bases between. Germline lookup yields CDR1 DFQATT and CDR2 SNEGSKA (reference sequence). CDR3 loop: CSARGGSEQYF. The CDR3 DNA reads TGCAGTGCTAGAGGAGGGTCAGAGCAGTATTTT.

The rearrangement uses TRBV11-2 and TRBJ2-1; D may match TRBD1 or TRBD2 (5 bases each). V was shortened by 5 bases and J by 6 bases, with 14 bases between the two germline ends. CDR1 is SGHAT and CDR2 is FQNNGV in the germline V gene. This CDR3 has 14 residues. The CDR3 here is CASSPGLRGNEQFF. The CDR3, as DNA: TGTGCCAGCAGCCCGGGGCTCCGGGGCAATGAGCAGTTCTTC.

The V call is TRBV15, the J call TRBJ2-3; TRBD2 agrees at 8 bases. The CDR3 is 19 amino acids. The J segment lost 4 bases and the V segment lost 5 bases, leaving 20 bases of the junction unmatched. CDR1 LNHNV and CDR2 YYDKDF come from the germline V gene (reference sequence). For the CDR3, the DNA is TGTGCCACCAGCGGTCCGTTTGTAGCGGGACCTACTGGGTCAGATACGCAGTATTTT. Its translation: CATSGPFVAGPTGSDTQYF.

The gene calls are TRBV10-2 and TRBJ2-1, with 9 nucleotides matching TRBD2. From germline, CDR1 is WSHSY and CDR2 SAAADI. The CDR3 sequence is 13 residues long. Losses at the gene ends were 5 bases for V and 8 bases for J; bases not matched to a gene: 4. The CDR3 sequence: CASSRREGDEQFF. As DNA, the CDR3 is TGCGCCAGCAGTCGGCGGGAGGGCGATGAGCAGTTCTTC.

The chain recombines TRBV29-1 with TRBJ2-5, with D unresolved. V dropped 5 bases and J dropped 4 bases, with 17 bases sitting between them. From germline, CDR1 is SQVTM and CDR2 ANQGSEA. The CDR3 has 14 amino acids. The CDR3 loop is CSVTRSGTPETQYF. The DNA of the CDR3 is TGCAGCGTTACGAGATCTGGTACCCCAGAGACCCAGTACTTC.

The V call is TRBV14, the J call TRBJ1-1; weak D call: TRBD1 (5 bases). The CDR3 spans 14 residues. From germline, CDR1 is SGHDN and CDR2 FVKESK. V gave up 2 bases and J gave up 8 bases, with 15 bases separating them. The CDR3, as DNA: TGTGCCAGCAGCCAATTACCGGGACGAAGAGAAGCTTTCTTT. It yields the protein CASSQLPGRREAFF.

The CDR3 loop is CASSSPAGLAGYNEQFF. The CDR3 DNA reads TGTGCCAGCAGCTCCCCGGCAGGACTAGCGGGCTACAATGAGCAGTTCTTC. The chain employs TRBV11-3 and TRBJ2-1, with 11 bases that match TRBD2. Germline V gene sequence: CDR1 SGHNT, CDR2 YENEEA. The CDR3 runs to 17 residues. V trimming: 4 bases; J trimming: 3 bases; junction bases outside the gene matches: 8.

This clone occurred once. V gene TRBV28 combines with J gene TRBJ1-1, with D unresolved. This CDR3 contains 13 residues. From germline, CDR1 is MDHEN and CDR2 SYDVKM. V lost 3 bases and J 9 bases, leaving 14 bases between the germline ends. The CDR3 sequence: CASSLGWEGQAFF. The CDR3 DNA follows: TGTGCCAGCAGTTTGGGGTGGGAGGGCCAAGCTTTCTTT. Filled out from reference TRBV28 and TRBJ1-1, the complete variable domain reads DVKVTQSSRYLVKRTGEKVFLECVQDMDHENMFWYRQDPGLGLRLIYFSYDVKMKEKGDIPEGYSVSREKKERFSLILESASTNQTSMYLCASSLGWEGQAFFGQGTRLTVV.